These 17 T cell receptor beta chains came from one sample sequenced in a study of control samples from healthy donors and cancer patients (dated by TCRdb to 2018 to 2020). Library preparation used the immunoSEQ multiplex PCR assay. TCRdb's version of the immuneACCESS table is confined to in-frame rearrangements and falls short of the full clone set. An unresolved V gene accounts for under half of the shortfall where checked; the remainder is of unknown origin. For this sample the table gives about 180,000 clones, of which roughly 89% were detected only once. The ten largest clones capture 1.4% of the sample. Sequenced: blood. These receptors were taken from a woman in her 50s in good health.

V and J are TRBV6-2 or TRBV6-3 and TRBJ2-4; D not resolved. CDR3 length equals 14 residues. Looked up from germline, CDR1 is MNHEY and CDR2 is SVGEGT. Trimming removed 6 bases at V and 0 bases at J, with 9 bases between. In DNA form, the CDR3 reads TGTGCCAGCAGCCCGGTTACAGCCAAAAACATTCAGTACTTC. Translated: CASSPVTAKNIQYF.

This clone was detected a few times. The V and J genes are TRBV4-3 and TRBJ2-5; D ambiguous. Germline CDR1 and CDR2: LGHNA and YSLEER. Trimming removed 0 bases at V and 5 bases at J, with 7 bases between. The CDR3 length is 13 residues. CDR3 DNA: TGCGCCAGCAGCCAAGATCCCCTGGAGACCCAGTACTTC. Protein product: CASSQDPLETQYF.

The chain joins TRBV19 to TRBJ1-1; D gene uncertain. Germline CDR1 and CDR2: LNHDA and SQIVND (reference sequence). V shed 1 base and J shed 5 bases, with 11 bases lying between them. This CDR3 is 14 amino acids long. The CDR3 here is CASSIVMGKTEAFF. In nucleotides, the CDR3 is TGTGCCAGTAGTATAGTCATGGGGAAAACTGAAGCTTTCTTT. Using reference TRBV19 and TRBJ1-1 for the parts outside the CDR3, the full variable domain is DGGITQSPKYLFRKEGQNVTLSCEQNLNHDAMYWYRQDPGQGLRLIYYSQIVNDFQKGDIAEGYSVSREKKESFPLTVTSAQKNPTAFYLCASSIVMGKTEAFFGQGTRLTVV.

The rearrangement uses TRBV7-8 and TRBJ2-1; perhaps D is TRBD1 or TRBD2 (5 bases each). This CDR3 is built from 11 residues. Trimming removed 1 base from V and 13 bases from J, with 8 bases in between. Germline V gene sequence: CDR1 SGHVS, CDR2 FQNEAQ. This chain's CDR3 is CASSLGGVQFF. The CDR3 bases are TGTGCCAGCAGCTTAGGAGGGGTACAGTTCTTC.

The V and J genes are TRBV5-6 and TRBJ2-5, with a weak D call TRBD1 (5 bases). V lost 1 base and J 3 bases, leaving 13 bases between the germline ends. Germline V gene lookup returns CDR1 SGHDT and CDR2 YYEEEE. CDR3 size: 15 residues. In DNA, the CDR3 is TGTGCCAGCAGCTTGCTCAGGGAAGAGAAAGAGACCCAGTACTTC. Translation gives CASSLLREEKETQYF.

This clone was recorded a few times. The rearrangement joins TRBV7-9 to TRBJ1-4; weak D call: TRBD1 (5 bases). V dropped 1 base and J dropped 4 bases, with 7 bases sitting between them. The CDR3 has 14 amino acids. Germline V gives CDR1 SEHNR, CDR2 FQNEAQ (reference sequence). The CDR3 is CASSLGTSNEKLFF. The CDR3 DNA sequence: TGTGCCAGCAGCTTAGGGACAAGTAATGAAAAACTGTTTTTT.

The V call is TRBV6-2 or TRBV6-3, the J call TRBJ2-3, with D perhaps TRBD1 (5 bases). Germline CDR1 and CDR2: MNHEY and SVGEGT. The CDR3 runs to 15 residues. V shed 3 bases and J shed 2 bases, with 12 bases lying between them. CDR3 region: CASSYRGTLTDTQYF. CDR3 DNA sequence: TGTGCCAGCAGTTATAGGGGTACCCTCACAGATACGCAGTATTTT.

The chain is built from TRBV20-1 and TRBJ2-5, with a possible D match to TRBD1 (5 bases). V lost 6 bases and J lost 2, with 16 bases in between. Germline values: CDR1 DFQATT, CDR2 SNEGSKA (reference sequence). The CDR3 has 14 amino acids. The CDR3 is CSASERGGQETQYF. In DNA, the CDR3 is TGCAGTGCCAGTGAAAGGGGCGGTCAAGAGACCCAGTACTTC.

The chain has TRBV6-5 and TRBJ1-1; 9 bases fit TRBD1. This CDR3 has 14 amino acids. After removal of 9 bases from V and 1 base from J, the junction contained 6 bases not matched to a gene. Germline V CDR1 and CDR2: MNHEY, SVGAGI. The CDR3 DNA sequence: TGTGCCAGTTCCCAACAGGGGGCGAACACTGAAGCTTTCTTT. It codes for CASSQQGANTEAFF.

V is TRBV15 and J is TRBJ1-1; maybe TRBD1 (5 bases). Germline V lookup: CDR1 LNHNV, CDR2 YYDKDF (reference sequence). The CDR3 sequence is 15 residues long. Trimming removed 5 bases at V and 8 bases at J, with 21 bases between. The CDR3 spells CATSPQKGLVGEAFF. DNA of the CDR3: TGTGCCACCAGCCCTCAAAAGGGACTAGTTGGGGAAGCTTTCTTT.

This clone has just a few counts. V and J are TRBV7-9 and TRBJ1-1; D may be TRBD1 (5 bases). CDR3 length: 14 residues. The germline V and J ends were trimmed by 5 bases and 1 base, with 11 bases remaining between them. CDR1 and CDR2 from the germline V gene are SEHNR and FQNEAQ (reference sequence). The DNA for the CDR3 is TGTGCCAGCAGCCCGAATCAGGGGAACACTGAAGCTTTCTTT. This sequence encodes CASSPNQGNTEAFF.

V is TRBV28 and J is TRBJ1-3; D is unclear. In germline, CDR1 is MDHEN, CDR2 SYDVKM. This CDR3 spans 15 amino acids. Between the trimmed V and J ends, which lost 3 bases and 4 bases, there was a span of 13 bases. In nucleotides, the CDR3 is TGTGCCAGCAGTTTGTCGGGCAGTTTCGGAAACACCATATATTTT. Translating it yields CASSLSGSFGNTIYF.

The chain links TRBV5-6 to TRBJ2-5, with 7 bases aligning to TRBD2. V was clipped by 0 bases and J by 5 bases; unmatched bases: 10. Looked up from germline, CDR1 is SGHDT and CDR2 is YYEEEE. CDR3 length: 16 amino acids. This CDR3 reads CASSLASAGVGETQYF. The DNA of the CDR3 is TGTGCCAGCAGCTTGGCCTCGGCGGGGGTGGGCGAGACCCAGTACTTC.

This chain joins TRBV11-3 and TRBJ1-1, with TRBD1 as a possible D gene (5 bases). The CDR3 contains 15 residues. The germline CDR1 and CDR2 sequences are SGHNT and YENEEA. V was pared by 5 bases and J by 0 bases, with 13 bases between. CDR3 bases: TGTGCCAGCAGCCGGGGCGCAGGCATGAACACTGAAGCTTTCTTT. Its translation: CASSRGAGMNTEAFF.

The gene calls are TRBV5-1 and TRBJ2-4; D uncertain. V lost 0 bases to trimming and J lost 4 bases, with 8 bases between them. The CDR3 is 14 residues long. Germline V CDR1 and CDR2: SGHRS, YFSETQ. CDR3 in amino acids: CASSLEARKNIQYF. The CDR3 coding sequence is TGCGCCAGCAGCTTGGAGGCCAGGAAAAACATTCAGTACTTC.

The rearrangement joins TRBV5-1 to TRBJ1-6, with a possible D match to TRBD1 (6 bases). Germline V gene sequence: CDR1 SGHRS, CDR2 YFSETQ. V lost 7 bases and J lost 8, with 22 bases in between. This CDR3 spans 16 amino acids. The CDR3 DNA sequence: TGCGCCAGCGGAACCGGGCCACAGGGCCGGGATTCACCCCTCCACTTT. Its translation is CASGTGPQGRDSPLHF.

The chain links TRBV29-1 to TRBJ2-7, with D hard to call. The germline gives CDR1 SQVTM, CDR2 ANQGSEA. The V end lost 1 base, the J end lost 2 bases, and 12 bases lay between the germline ends. The CDR3 runs 14 residues. Here the CDR3 reads CSVEVLDHPYEQYF. The CDR3 DNA follows: TGCAGCGTTGAAGTTCTCGATCACCCCTACGAGCAGTACTTC.